This T cell receptor (beta chain) comes out of a study of blood T cell repertoires in COVID-19. Study-level background: Samples representing acute and convalescent COVID-19 were sourced from the United States, Italy and Spain.

Using immunoSEQ multiplex PCR, the repertoire was profiled, and TCRdb retains in-frame clones only, with some absent. The profile shows hundreds of thousands of clones, 80% to 90% of them singletons. In assigning cohorts, the study relied on participant-reported clinical history. Recovered participants had two consecutive negative NP/OP PCR tests, healthcare professional clearance, or symptom resolution. Trimming took off 2 bases at V and 4 bases at J, with 15 bases between the two ends. The CDR3 totals 16 residues. CDR1 and CDR2 (germline): MNHNS, SASEGT. The J gene is TRBJ1-5, the V gene TRBV6-1; D is unresolved. This TCR was recovered from a woman between 18 and 29 years old who had recovered from COVID-19. Specimen: PBMCs or T cells enriched from blood (not recorded which). In nucleotides, the CDR3 is TGTGCCAGCAGTGAACTCGGCCTAACGGGGAATCAGCCCCAGCATTTT. This codes for CASSELGLTGNQPQHF.